These 10 T cell receptor beta chains were sequenced from one sample in a study of blood T cell repertoires in COVID-19. Profiled with immunoSEQ multiplex PCR; TCRdb holds only in-frame clones, not every one. The sample shows some 270,000 clones, approximately 89% of them seen only once. The sample was PBMCs or T cells enriched from blood (not recorded which). The receptors originated from a woman aged 35 to 49 who had been exposed to COVID-19.

The rearrangement links TRBV30 to TRBJ1-2, with D perhaps TRBD1 (5 bases). The CDR3 extends over 12 amino acids. Germline CDR1 and CDR2: GTSNPN and SVGIG (reference sequence). V gave up 8 bases and J gave up 0 bases, with 10 bases separating them. Here the CDR3 reads CAGAPSNYGYTF. The CDR3 nucleotides are TGTGCCGGGGCGCCCTCTAACTATGGCTACACCTTC.

V gene TRBV6-5 combines with J gene TRBJ2-5, with 7 bases aligning to TRBD2. The CDR3 has 13 residues. Germline-derived CDR1 and CDR2 are MNHEY and SVGAGI. V lost 6 bases and J lost 4; bases outside the gene matches: 5. CDR3 sequence reads: CASSGLAGETQYF. For the CDR3, the DNA is TGTGCCAGCAGCGGGTTAGCGGGAGAGACCCAGTACTTC.

In nucleotides, the CDR3 is TGTGCCAGCAGTACTCAGGGTTACGAGCAGTACTTC. It yields the protein CASSTQGYEQYF. The V and J genes are TRBV28 and TRBJ2-7, with D possibly being TRBD1 (5 bases). The V gene's germline CDR1 is MDHEN and CDR2 SYDVKM. V lost 5 bases and J lost 4, with 9 bases in between. The CDR3 is 12 amino acids. Full variable domain (outside the CDR3, taken from reference TRBV28 and TRBJ2-7): DVKVTQSSRYLVKRTGEKVFLECVQDMDHENMFWYRQDPGLGLRLIYFSYDVKMKEKGDIPEGYSVSREKKERFSLILESASTNQTSMYLCASSTQGYEQYFGPGTRLTVT.

The CDR3 region is CASSLPSTGELFF. The DNA of the CDR3 is TGTGCCAGCAGCTTACCTTCGACAGGGGAGCTGTTTTTT. This chain links TRBV7-2 with TRBJ2-2; D is uncertain. Germline loops: CDR1 SGHTA, CDR2 FQGNSA. V lost 2 bases to trimming and J lost 8 bases, with 9 bases between them. The CDR3 covers 13 residues. The full variable domain, in which reference TRBV7-2 and TRBJ2-2 provide the parts outside the CDR3, is GAGVSQSPSNKVTEKGKDVELRCDPISGHTALYWYRQSLGQGLEFLIYFQGNSAPDKSGLPSDRFSAERTGGSVSTLTIQRTQQEDSAVYLCASSLPSTGELFFGEGSRLTVL.

This clone was observed a few times. The gene calls are TRBV18 and TRBJ2-7; D is perhaps TRBD2 (6 bases). The germline CDR1 and CDR2 sequences are KGHSH and LQKENI. CDR3 length equals 14 residues. V lost 5 bases, J lost 0 bases, and 11 bases lay in between. CDR3 sequence (DNA): TGTGCCAGCTCAAGCGGGCTCGGCTCCTACGAGCAGTACTTC. It codes for CASSSGLGSYEQYF.

A single count supports this clone. This chain uses TRBV29-1 with TRBJ1-2, with D possibly being TRBD1 (5 bases). The CDR3 is 13 residues long. Germline V gene lookup returns CDR1 SQVTM and CDR2 ANQGSEA. V was trimmed by 2 bases and J by 7 bases, leaving 14 bases between them. The chain's CDR3 is CSVERRGVPGYTF. For the CDR3, the DNA is TGCAGCGTTGAAAGGCGGGGGGTACCTGGCTACACCTTC.

This chain joins TRBV6-2 or TRBV6-3 and TRBJ2-1, with 7 bases lining up with TRBD2. The ends lost 4 bases at V and 0 bases at J; junction bases unmatched: 15. The CDR3 loop spans 19 amino acids. CDR1 is MNHEY and CDR2 is SVGEGT in the germline V gene. In nucleotides, the CDR3 is TGTGCCAGCAGTTCCACGACTAGCCGGAGGGTCCGCTCCTACAATGAGCAGTTCTTC. It is translated as CASSSTTSRRVRSYNEQFF.

The chain uses TRBV3-1 (or the pseudogene TRBV3-2) and TRBJ2-3, with D possibly TRBD1 on 6 matching bases. The germline V and J ends were trimmed by 1 base and 1 base, with 9 bases remaining between them. CDR1 and CDR2 from the germline V gene are LGHDT and YNNKEL (reference sequence). This CDR3 comprises 15 residues. Here the CDR3 reads CASSQAGVRTDTQYF. The CDR3 region has the DNA TGTGCCAGCAGCCAAGCAGGGGTCCGCACAGATACGCAGTATTTT.

The genes are TRBV7-9 and TRBJ2-7, with 7 bases matching TRBD1. Germline values: CDR1 SEHNR, CDR2 FQNEAQ (reference sequence). This CDR3 is 13 amino acids long. V lost 3 bases, J lost 3 bases, and 2 bases stayed unmatched. For the CDR3, the DNA is TGTGCCAGCAGCTTTTACAGGGGCTACGAGCAGTACTTC. Encoded protein: CASSFYRGYEQYF.

The V gene is TRBV24-1, the J gene TRBJ2-1, with 10 bases that match TRBD2. Trimming removed 3 bases from V and 6 bases from J; junction bases left unmatched: 7. This CDR3 spans 16 amino acids. Germline-derived CDR1 and CDR2 are KGHDR and SFDVKD. DNA of the CDR3: TGTGCCACCAGTGATGCTCTAGCGGGGGCTGGCAATGAGCAGTTCTTC. Its translation: CATSDALAGAGNEQFF.